This T cell receptor beta chain was found in a study of early T cells in non-severe SARS-CoV-2 infection. For the study at large: Unpaired chains resulted from sequencing bulk RNA of unsorted whole blood. General study results and limits: Sequences matched to VDJdb favored anti-spike CD8 responses, while private and CD4 specificities were missed.

As concerns this clonotype: Its antigen is still unknown.

The CDR3 totals 17 residues. The V end lost 0 bases, the J end lost 0 bases, and 17 bases lay between the germline ends. The germline V gene has CDR1 DFQATT and CDR2 SNEGSKA (reference sequence). Individual cDNA molecules received unique molecular identifiers. Each CDR3 protein gets one entry after TCRdb re-called the 5' RACE reads with MiXCR. This sample has tens of thousands of distinct CDR3 sequences, with 12% found just once. This clonotype was sampled from an adult who was a healthcare worker with PCR-confirmed SARS-CoV-2 infection or an uninfected control (not recorded which). The donor label of this sample is uncertain. The sample in question was whole blood, obtained at baseline. The chain links TRBV20-1 to TRBJ1-1; a weak D match, TRBD1 (5 bases). This CDR3 is CSARDLVGTALNTEAFF. CDR3 nucleotides: TGCAGTGCTAGAGATCTTGTGGGGACCGCATTGAACACTGAAGCTTTCTTT.